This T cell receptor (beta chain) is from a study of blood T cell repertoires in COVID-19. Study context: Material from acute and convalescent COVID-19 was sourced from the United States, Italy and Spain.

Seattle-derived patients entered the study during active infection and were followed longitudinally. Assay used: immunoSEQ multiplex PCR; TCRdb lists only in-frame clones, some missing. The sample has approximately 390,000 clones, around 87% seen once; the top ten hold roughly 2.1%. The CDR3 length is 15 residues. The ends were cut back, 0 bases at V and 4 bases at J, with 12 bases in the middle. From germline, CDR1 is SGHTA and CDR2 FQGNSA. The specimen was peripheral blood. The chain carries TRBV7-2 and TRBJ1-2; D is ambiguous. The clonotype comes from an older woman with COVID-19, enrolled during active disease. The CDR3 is CASSLALQAVYGYTF. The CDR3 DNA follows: TGTGCCAGCAGCTTAGCCCTTCAAGCTGTCTATGGCTACACCTTC.